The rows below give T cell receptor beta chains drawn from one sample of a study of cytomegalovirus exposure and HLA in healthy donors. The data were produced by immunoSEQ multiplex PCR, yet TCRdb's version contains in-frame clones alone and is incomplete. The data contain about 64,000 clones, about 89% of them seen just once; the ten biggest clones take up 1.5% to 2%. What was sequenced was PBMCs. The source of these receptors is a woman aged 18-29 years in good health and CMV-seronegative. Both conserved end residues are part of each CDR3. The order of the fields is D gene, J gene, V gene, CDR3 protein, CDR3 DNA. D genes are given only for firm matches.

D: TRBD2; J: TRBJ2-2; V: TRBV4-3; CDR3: CASSQDLAAANTGELFF; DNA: TGCGCCAGCAGCCAAGACCTAGCGGCCGCGAACACCGGGGAGCTGTTTTTT
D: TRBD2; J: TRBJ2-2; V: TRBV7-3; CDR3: CASSFLAGGANTGELFF; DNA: TGTGCCAGCAGCTTCCTAGCGGGGGGCGCGAACACCGGGGAGCTGTTTTTT
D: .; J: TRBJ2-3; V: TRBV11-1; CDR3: CAISLTSTDTQYF; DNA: TGTGCCATATCGCTTACTAGCACAGATACGCAGTATTTT
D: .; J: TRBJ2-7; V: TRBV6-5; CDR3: CASSLNRVGYEQYF; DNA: TGTGCCAGCAGCCTTAACAGGGTCGGGTACGAGCAGTACTTC
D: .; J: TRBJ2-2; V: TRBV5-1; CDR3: CASREQPNTGELFF; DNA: TGCGCCAGCAGGGAACAGCCGAACACCGGGGAGCTGTTTTTT
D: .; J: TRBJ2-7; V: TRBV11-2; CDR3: CASSLGRYEQYF; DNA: TGTGCCAGCAGCTTAGGTCGGTACGAGCAGTACTTC
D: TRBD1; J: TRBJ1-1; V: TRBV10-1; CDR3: CASRFSDRVPEAFF; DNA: TGCGCCAGCAGATTCTCGGACAGGGTCCCTGAAGCTTTCTTT
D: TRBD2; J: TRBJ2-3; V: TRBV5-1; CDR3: CASSLRAGGADTQYF; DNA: TGCGCCAGCAGCTTGCGAGCGGGAGGGGCAGATACGCAGTATTTT
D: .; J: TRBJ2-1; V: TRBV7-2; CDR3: CASSLDSVGGYNEQFF; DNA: TGTGCCAGCAGCTTAGATTCCGTGGGAGGATATAATGAGCAGTTCTTC
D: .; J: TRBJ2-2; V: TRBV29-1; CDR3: CSVGQNTGELFF; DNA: TGCAGCGTGGGACAGAACACCGGGGAGCTGTTTTTT
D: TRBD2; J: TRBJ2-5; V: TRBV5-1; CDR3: CASSWGLVVQTQYF; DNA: TGCGCCAGCAGCTGGGGACTAGTTGTGCAGACCCAGTACTTC